Sequencing of this TCR beta chain was carried out in a study of blood T cell repertoires in COVID-19. About the research overall: PBMCs, B-cell-depleted T cells, or T cells provided the cDNA or gDNA that made up the material.

The CDR3 has 12 amino acids. From germline, CDR1 is SGDLS and CDR2 YYNGEE. V dropped 0 bases and J dropped 8 bases, with 8 bases sitting between them. Original analysis: For nucleated cells, counts were estimated from reference gene primer amplification. TCRdb's table, derived via immunoSEQ multiplex PCR, lists solely in-frame clones and lacks some. V, J and clone size were drawn from that table, and D and trimming were deduced from the DNA. Here the sample spans 100,000 or so clones, 70% to 90% being singletons. The sample comprised peripheral blood. The source is a man in his fifties or sixties with active COVID-19. The chain recombines TRBV9 with TRBJ1-2; no reliable D call. The CDR3 nucleotides are TGTGCCAGCAGCGTAGTCGCGGGGGGCTACACCTTC. Its translation: CASSVVAGGYTF.